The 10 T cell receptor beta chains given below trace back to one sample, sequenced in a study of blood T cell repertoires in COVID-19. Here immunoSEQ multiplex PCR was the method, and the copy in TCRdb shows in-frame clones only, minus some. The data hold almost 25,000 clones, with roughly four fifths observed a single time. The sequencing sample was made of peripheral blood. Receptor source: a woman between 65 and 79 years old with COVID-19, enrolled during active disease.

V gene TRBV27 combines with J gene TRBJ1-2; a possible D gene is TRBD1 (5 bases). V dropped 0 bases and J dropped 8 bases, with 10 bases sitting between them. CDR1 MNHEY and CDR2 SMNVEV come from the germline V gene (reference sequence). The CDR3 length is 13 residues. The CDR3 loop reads CASSLSNRLGYTF. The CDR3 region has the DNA TGTGCCAGCAGTTTATCGAACAGGCTGGGCTACACCTTC.

The CDR3 DNA follows: TGTGCCAGCAGTTCCGGGACAGGGAATGAGCAGTTCTTC. It codes for CASSSGTGNEQFF. The chain couples TRBV12-3 or TRBV12-4 to TRBJ2-1, with 9 nucleotides matching TRBD1. The CDR3 is 13 amino acids. V dropped 4 bases and J dropped 7; count of bases not matched to a gene: 2.

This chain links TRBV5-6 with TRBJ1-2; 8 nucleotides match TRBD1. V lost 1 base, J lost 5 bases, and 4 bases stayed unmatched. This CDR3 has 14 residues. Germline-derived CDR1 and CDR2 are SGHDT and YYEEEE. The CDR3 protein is CASSLPGGGYGYTF. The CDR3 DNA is TGTGCCAGCAGCTTGCCAGGGGGCGGGTATGGCTACACCTTC.

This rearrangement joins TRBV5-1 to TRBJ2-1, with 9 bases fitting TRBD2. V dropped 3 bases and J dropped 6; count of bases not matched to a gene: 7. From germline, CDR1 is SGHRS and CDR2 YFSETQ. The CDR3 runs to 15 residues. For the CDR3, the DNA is TGCGCCAGCAGCTATGGACTAGCGTGGGGCAATGAGCAGTTCTTC. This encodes CASSYGLAWGNEQFF.

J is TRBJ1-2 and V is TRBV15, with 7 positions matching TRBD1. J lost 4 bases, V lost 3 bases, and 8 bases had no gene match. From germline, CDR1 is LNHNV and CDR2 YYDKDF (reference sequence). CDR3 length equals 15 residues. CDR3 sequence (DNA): TGTGCCACCAGCAGCCGACAGGGACCGCTCTATGGCTACACCTTC. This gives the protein CATSSRQGPLYGYTF.

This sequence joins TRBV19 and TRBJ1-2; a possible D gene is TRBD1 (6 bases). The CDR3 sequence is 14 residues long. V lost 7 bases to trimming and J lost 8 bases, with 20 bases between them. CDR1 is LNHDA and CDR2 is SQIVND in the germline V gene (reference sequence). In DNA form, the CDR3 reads TGTGCCAGTAACCTGGCTGGACAGCTCCGCGGCTACACCTTC. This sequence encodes CASNLAGQLRGYTF.

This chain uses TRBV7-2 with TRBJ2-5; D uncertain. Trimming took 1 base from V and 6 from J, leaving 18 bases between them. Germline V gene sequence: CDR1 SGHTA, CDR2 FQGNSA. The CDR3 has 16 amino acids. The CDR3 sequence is CASSLDKAVRGKTQYF. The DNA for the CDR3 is TGTGCCAGCAGCTTAGATAAGGCAGTTAGAGGAAAGACCCAGTACTTC. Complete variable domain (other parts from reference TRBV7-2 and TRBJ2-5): GAGVSQSPSNKVTEKGKDVELRCDPISGHTALYWYRQSLGQGLEFLIYFQGNSAPDKSGLPSDRFSAERTGGSVSTLTIQRTQQEDSAVYLCASSLDKAVRGKTQYFGPGTRLLVL.

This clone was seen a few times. The CDR3 loop reads CASSDPRRGPSSYNEQFF. The CDR3 DNA follows: TGTGCCAGCAGTGACCCACGGAGAGGGCCCAGCTCCTACAATGAGCAGTTCTTC. The chain recombines TRBV25-1 with TRBJ2-1, with D tentatively TRBD2 (5 bases). The CDR3 is 18 residues long. V gave up 3 bases and J gave up 0 bases, with 18 bases separating them. Germline V gives CDR1 MGHDK, CDR2 SYGVNS.

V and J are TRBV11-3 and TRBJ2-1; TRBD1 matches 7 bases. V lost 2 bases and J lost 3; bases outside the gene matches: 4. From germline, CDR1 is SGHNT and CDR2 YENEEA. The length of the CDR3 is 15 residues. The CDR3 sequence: CASSLRDRVYNEQFF. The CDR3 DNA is TGTGCCAGCAGCTTACGGGACAGAGTCTACAATGAGCAGTTCTTC.

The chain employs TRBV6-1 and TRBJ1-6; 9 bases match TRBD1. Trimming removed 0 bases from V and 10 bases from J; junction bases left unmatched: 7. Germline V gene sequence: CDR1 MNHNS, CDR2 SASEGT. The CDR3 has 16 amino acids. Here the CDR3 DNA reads TGTGCCAGCAGTGAAGCGTGGGGGACAGGGTGGTCACCCCTCCACTTT. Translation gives CASSEAWGTGWSPLHF.